These T cell receptor beta chains were read from a single sample in a study of blood T cell repertoires in COVID-19. The assay was immunoSEQ multiplex PCR, and TCRdb's table has in-frame clones only and misses some. The sample shows approximately 210,000 clones, approximately 82% of them seen only once. Sequenced: peripheral blood. The receptors were sampled from a woman aged 45-65 years with acute or convalescent COVID-19. The CDR3 runs from the conserved cysteine through the conserved F or W. D genes are given only for firm matches. Not all rows give a size; the values are once, few, many and, for expanded clones, a class.

clone_size	v_call	j_call	d_call	cdr3_nt	cdr3_aa
few	TRBV3-1/TRBV3-2	TRBJ2-7	TRBD1	TGTGCCAGTGGACAGGGGGTTTACGAGCAGTACTTC	CASGQGVYEQYF
-	TRBV27	TRBJ1-3	TRBD1	TGTGCCAGCAGTTCCGGACAGGGCGATGGAAACACCATATATTTT	CASSSGQGDGNTIYF
-	TRBV24-1	TRBJ1-5	TRBD1	TGTGCCACCAGTGATACCAGGGGGAAGAGCAATCAGCCCCAGCATTTT	CATSDTRGKSNQPQHF
-	TRBV7-2	TRBJ2-7	TRBD2	TGTGCCAGCAGCTTAGTGGGACAACTAGCGGCGAGCTACGAGCAGTACTTC	CASSLVGQLAASYEQYF
-	TRBV11-2	TRBJ2-1	-	TGTGCCAGCAGCGTCCGGGACTCCTACAATGAGCAGTTCTTC	CASSVRDSYNEQFF
-	TRBV5-4	TRBJ2-1	-	TGTGCCAGCAGCTCACTGCCGGTAGGGGGTTACAATGAGCAGTTCTTC	CASSSLPVGGYNEQFF
few	TRBV5-5	TRBJ2-1	TRBD2	TGTGCCAGCAGCTGGCGGGAGGGCCCCCGCAATGAGCAGTTCTTC	CASSWREGPRNEQFF
-	TRBV11-3	TRBJ2-5	-	TGTGCCAGCAGCTTAGGGGGCAGGAGTCTACAGACCCAGTACTTC	CASSLGGRSLQTQYF
-	TRBV13	TRBJ2-7	-	TGTGCCAGCAGCTTATTGGCCGACACCTACGAGCAGTACTTC	CASSLLADTYEQYF
-	TRBV20-1	TRBJ2-3	-	TGCAGTGCCCTCAGGGATACGCAGTATTTT	CSALRDTQYF
-	TRBV18	TRBJ2-1	TRBD1	TGTGCCAGCTCACCCCGACAGGGGGCGAATTTTGTGGTATATGAGCAGTTCTTC	CASSPRQGANFVVYEQFF
few	TRBV6-5	TRBJ1-1	-	TGTGCCAGCAGTTCCACCAGGGAGGACACTGAAGCTTTCTTT	CASSSTREDTEAFF
-	TRBV7-3	TRBJ2-6	-	TGTGCCAGCAGCTTAACTCGCTCTGGGGCCAACGTCCTGACTTTC	CASSLTRSGANVLTF
-	TRBV18	TRBJ2-3	-	TGTGCCAGCTCAACGTCCTACACAGATACGCAGTATTTT	CASSTSYTDTQYF
-	TRBV27	TRBJ2-2	TRBD2	TGTGCCAGCAGGGGGCCAAAACTCCTAGCGGGCTTCACCGGGGAGCTGTTTTTT	CASRGPKLLAGFTGELFF
-	TRBV7-9	TRBJ1-2	-	TGTGCCAGCAGCTTCGGGGGGCTCTATGGCTACACCTTC	CASSFGGLYGYTF
-	TRBV23-1	TRBJ1-1	TRBD1	TGCGCCAGCAGTCAATCAAAGGACAGGGAAGCTTTCTTT	CASSQSKDREAFF
-	TRBV2	TRBJ2-1	TRBD1	TGTGCCAGCAAACAGGGACAGAACAATGAGCAGTTCTTC	CASKQGQNNEQFF
-	TRBV13	TRBJ2-5	-	TGTGCCAGCAGCCCCCCGTCGGGAGAGACCCAGTACTTC	CASSPPSGETQYF
-	TRBV15	TRBJ1-2	TRBD1	TGTGCCACCAGCAGAGGAGGGACAGGGAGGGATAACTATGGCTACACCTTC	CATSRGGTGRDNYGYTF
-	TRBV6-5	TRBJ1-5	-	TGTGCCAGCAGTTACTCGAGAAGCCAGCCCCAGCATTTT	CASSYSRSQPQHF
-	TRBV7-6	TRBJ1-4	-	TGTGCCAGCAGCCCCCGGGAGGGTGAAAAACTGTTTTTT	CASSPREGEKLFF
-	TRBV30	TRBJ1-2	-	TGTGCCTGGAGTTTTGTATGGGGAGGGCTCACCTTC	CAWSFVWGGLTF
-	TRBV9	TRBJ2-7	TRBD1	TGTGCCAGCAGCGTAGGCCCGGGACAGGGTTACGAGCAGTACTTC	CASSVGPGQGYEQYF
-	TRBV18	TRBJ2-1	TRBD2	TGTGCCAGCTCACTAGGACTAGCGGGACACAATGAGCAGTTCTTC	CASSLGLAGHNEQFF
-	TRBV7-9	TRBJ1-1	-	TGTGCCAGCAGCCCCCCGGGGGGGAGAGCTTTCTTT	CASSPPGGRAFF